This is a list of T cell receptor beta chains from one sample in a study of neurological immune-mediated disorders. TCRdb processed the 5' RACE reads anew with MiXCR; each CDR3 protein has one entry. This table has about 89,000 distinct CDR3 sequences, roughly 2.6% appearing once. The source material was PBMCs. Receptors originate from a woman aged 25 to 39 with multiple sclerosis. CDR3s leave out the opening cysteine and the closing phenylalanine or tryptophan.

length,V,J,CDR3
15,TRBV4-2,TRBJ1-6,ASSQVRGGNSNSPLH
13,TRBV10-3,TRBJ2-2,AISEHQGDTGELF
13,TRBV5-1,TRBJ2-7,ASSLGTSRFYEQY
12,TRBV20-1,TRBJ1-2,SASLRVGREGYT
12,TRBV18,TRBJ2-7,ASSPDREGFEQY
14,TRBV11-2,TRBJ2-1,ASSSRGQSSYNEQF
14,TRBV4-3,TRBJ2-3,ASSHVLAGETDTQY
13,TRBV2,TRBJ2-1,ASSPRERGSNEQF
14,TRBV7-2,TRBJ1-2,ASSLVVGTGEHGYT
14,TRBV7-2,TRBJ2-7,ASSSSLAGGPREQY
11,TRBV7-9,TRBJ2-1,ASSRAGYNEQF
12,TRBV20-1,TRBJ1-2,SASWADLNYGYT
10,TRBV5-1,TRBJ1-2,ASHESNYGYT
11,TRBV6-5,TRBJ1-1,ASKSGRITEAF
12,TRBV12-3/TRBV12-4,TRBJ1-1,ASNNRGGNTEAF
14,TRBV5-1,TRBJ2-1,ASSASGFSSYNEQF
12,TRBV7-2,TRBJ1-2,ASSLEGTGNGYT
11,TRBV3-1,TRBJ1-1,ASSQALNTEAF
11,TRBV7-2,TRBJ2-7,ASSESGNLEQY
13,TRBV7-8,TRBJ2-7,ASSLAETGVDEQY
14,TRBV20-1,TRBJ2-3,SARDVGGATTDTQY
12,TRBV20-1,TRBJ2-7,SARWDRSSYEQY
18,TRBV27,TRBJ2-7,ASSLSRGLAGEGSSYEQY
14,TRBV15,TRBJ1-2,ATSRDPGQLTYGYT
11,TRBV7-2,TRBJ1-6,ASSWNYNSPLH
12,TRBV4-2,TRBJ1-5,ASSEAGEAKTQH
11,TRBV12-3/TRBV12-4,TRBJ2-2,ASSLWATGELF
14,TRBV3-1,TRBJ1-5,ASSLGVTYSNQPQH
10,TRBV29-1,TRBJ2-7,SVQGETYEQY
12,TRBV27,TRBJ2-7,ASSPYAGPYEQY
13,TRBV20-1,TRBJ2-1,SASNSGRDDNEQF
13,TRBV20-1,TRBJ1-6,SARGGKTGDSPLH
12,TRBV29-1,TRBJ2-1,SVRLAGGLDEQF
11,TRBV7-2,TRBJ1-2,ASSLDGNYGYT
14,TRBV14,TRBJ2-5,ASSQDTAGVRETQY